At least ten counts were recorded for the clone carrying this T cell receptor beta chain. Its antigen is undetermined. The CDR3 runs 13 residues. In germline, CDR1 is SQVTM, CDR2 ANQGSEA. V lost 5 bases and J lost 0; bases outside the gene matches: 3. A single record per CDR3 protein comes from TCRdb applying MiXCR to the 5' RACE reads. The sample lists 150,000 or so distinct CDR3 sequences, 4.1% occurring once. These data are taken from a study of human T cells and chemical hapten exposure. Study observations and caveats: TCRs whose frequency exceeded 1 in 1000 remained the same following DPC sensitization.

Whole blood, unfractionated, served as the material for total RNA extraction. The chain has TRBV29-1 and TRBJ1-1; 7 bases are a match to TRBD1. The receptor was isolated from a female donor in good health. CDR3 in DNA: TGCAGCGTTATGGGACAGCTGAACACTGAAGCTTTCTTT. This translates into CSVMGQLNTEAFF. Filled out from reference TRBV29-1 and TRBJ1-1, the complete variable domain reads SAVISQKPSRDICQRGTSLTIQCQVDSQVTMMFWYRQQPGQSLTLIATANQGSEATYESGFVIDKFPISRPNLTFSTLTVSNMSPEDSSIYLCSVMGQLNTEAFFGQGTRLTVV.